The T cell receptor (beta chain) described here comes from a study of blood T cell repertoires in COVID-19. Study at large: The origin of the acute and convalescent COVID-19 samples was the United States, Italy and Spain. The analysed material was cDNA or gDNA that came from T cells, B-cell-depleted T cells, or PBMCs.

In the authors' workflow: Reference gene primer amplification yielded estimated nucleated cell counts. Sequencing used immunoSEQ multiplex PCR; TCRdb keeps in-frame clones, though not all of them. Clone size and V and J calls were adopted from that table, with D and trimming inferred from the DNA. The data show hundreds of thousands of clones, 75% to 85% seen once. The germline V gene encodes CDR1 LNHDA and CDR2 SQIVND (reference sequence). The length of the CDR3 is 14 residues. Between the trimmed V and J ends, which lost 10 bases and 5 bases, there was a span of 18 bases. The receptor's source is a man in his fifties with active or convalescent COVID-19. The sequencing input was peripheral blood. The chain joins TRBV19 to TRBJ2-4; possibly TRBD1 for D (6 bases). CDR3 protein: CATRFPGQQNIQYF. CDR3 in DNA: TGTGCCACCCGATTCCCGGGACAACAAAACATTCAGTACTTC.